A single sample gave rise to the 27 T cell receptor beta chains below, sequenced in a study of blood T cell repertoires in COVID-19. Measured with immunoSEQ multiplex PCR; TCRdb has only the in-frame clones, and not every one. The sample lists about 130,000 clones, 70% to 90% occurring once. The sample was peripheral blood. These receptor sequences come from a woman aged 60-75 years with acute or convalescent COVID-19.

V usage is TRBV6-4 and J usage is TRBJ2-3; 9 bases agree with TRBD2. This CDR3 is built from 13 residues. The trim removed 9 bases at V and 5 bases at J, leaving 6 bases unmatched. Germline-derived CDR1 and CDR2 are MRHNA and SNTAGT. CDR3 in DNA: TGTGCCAGTGTAGCGGGAGTGGGAGATACGCAGTATTTT. This translates into CASVAGVGDTQYF.

The V gene is TRBV25-1, the J gene TRBJ1-1; no definite D call. Per the germline V gene, CDR1 is MGHDK and CDR2 is SYGVNS. The V and J ends lost 3 bases and 10 bases respectively, with 15 bases between them. This CDR3 is built from 13 residues. CDR3 amino acids: CASSDTVRSRAFF. The CDR3 nucleotides read TGTGCCAGCAGTGATACGGTGAGGTCTCGAGCTTTCTTT.

The chain employs TRBV9 and TRBJ1-3; D is unresolved. This CDR3 contains 19 residues. CDR1 is SGDLS and CDR2 is YYNGEE in the germline V gene. V lost 2 bases, J lost 0 bases, and 21 bases lay in between. CDR3: CASSVLDTTAHLSGNTIYF. In DNA, the CDR3 is TGTGCCAGCAGCGTGCTCGACACAACTGCCCACCTCTCTGGAAACACCATATATTTT.

The J gene is TRBJ2-7, the V gene TRBV5-4; D gene ambiguous. Germline CDR1 reads SGHNT; CDR2 reads YYREEE (reference sequence). V lost 1 base and J 6 bases, leaving 11 bases between the germline ends. This CDR3 is built from 13 residues. CDR3 bases: TGTGCCAGCAGCTTGCGAACAGAACCCGAGCAGTACGTC. Translating it yields CASSLRTEPEQYV.

The chain joins TRBV24-1 to TRBJ2-3; 11 bases align to TRBD2. Germline CDR1 is KGHDR and CDR2 is SFDVKD. The CDR3 totals 16 residues. V was clipped by 3 bases and J by 1 base; unmatched bases: 2. The CDR3 bases are TGTGCCACCAGTGATCCGGGACTAGCGGGCACAGATACGCAGTATTTT. Amino acid sequence: CATSDPGLAGTDTQYF.

The rearrangement links TRBV30 to TRBJ2-2; 10 bases align to TRBD1. Germline assignment: CDR1 GTSNPN and CDR2 SVGIG (reference sequence). The CDR3 length is 15 residues. With 5 bases clipped from V and 5 bases from J, the junction kept 8 bases outside the gene matches. Here the CDR3 DNA reads TGTGCCTGGCGAGACAGGGGGCACCTTACCGGGGAGCTGTTTTTT. Residues: CAWRDRGHLTGELFF.

This clone was counted once. The chain employs TRBV9 and TRBJ2-3, with 13 bases lining up with TRBD2. Germline assignment: CDR1 SGDLS and CDR2 YYNGEE. CDR3 length: 15 residues. The V and J ends lost 3 bases and 5 bases, in that order; junction bases with no gene match: 3. The CDR3 loop reads CASSELAGGIDTQYF. In DNA, the CDR3 is TGTGCCAGCAGCGAACTAGCGGGAGGGATAGATACGCAGTATTTT.

This chain joins TRBV7-8 and TRBJ1-2; unclear D gene. The V gene lost 5 bases and the J gene lost 3 bases, with 13 bases spanning the gap. Per the germline V gene, CDR1 is SGHVS and CDR2 is FQNEAQ. CDR3 size: 14 residues. This CDR3 is CASSPGGYDYGYTF. The CDR3 nucleotides are TGTGCCAGCAGCCCCGGAGGGTACGACTATGGCTACACCTTC.

The chain recombines TRBV30 with TRBJ2-1; 7 bases agree with TRBD2. This CDR3 has 16 residues. V was clipped by 1 base and J by 4 bases; unmatched bases: 10. The germline V gene encodes CDR1 GTSNPN and CDR2 SVGIG (reference sequence). CDR3 nucleotide sequence: TGTGCCTGGAGTGACCCCAGCGGGATTTGGTACAATGAGCAGTTCTTC. The encoded protein is CAWSDPSGIWYNEQFF. The variable domain in full, with the rest retrieved from reference TRBV30 and TRBJ2-1, is SQTIHQWPATLVQPVGSPLSLECTVEGTSNPNLYWYRQAAGRGLQLLFYSVGIGQISSEVPQNLSASRPQDRQFILSSKKLLLSDSGFYLCAWSDPSGIWYNEQFFGPGTRLTVL.

V and J are TRBV29-1 and TRBJ2-5; 7 nucleotides align to TRBD1. Germline trimming cut 1 base from V and 5 bases from J; bases unmatched to any gene: 22. Germline values: CDR1 SQVTM, CDR2 ANQGSEA. The CDR3 consists of 19 residues. CDR3 bases: TGCAGCGTTGAAGCCGGGTGGCGAGGGGGCAGCCTCCCTGGCGAGACCCAGTACTTC. Its protein is CSVEAGWRGGSLPGETQYF.

The rearrangement joins TRBV27 to TRBJ2-1; no clear D gene. The CDR3 covers 14 residues. The ends were cut back, 1 base at V and 0 bases at J, with 4 bases in the middle. Germline V gene data show CDR1 as MNHEY and CDR2 as SMNVEV (reference sequence). Here the CDR3 DNA reads TGTGCCAGCAGTTTATTCGGCTCCTACAATGAGCAGTTCTTC. It codes for CASSLFGSYNEQFF.

This chain links TRBV6-5 with TRBJ2-1, with 9 bases fitting TRBD2. J gave up 6 bases and V 2 bases, and 8 bases lay outside the gene matches. CDR3 length equals 16 residues. From germline, CDR1 is MNHEY and CDR2 SVGAGI. CDR3 coding DNA: TGTGCCAGCAGTTACGCCACCGGGACTAGCTTCAATGAGCAGTTCTTC. Its translation is CASSYATGTSFNEQFF.

This chain joins TRBV7-9 and TRBJ2-3; perhaps TRBD2 as D (6 bases). The germline CDR1 and CDR2 sequences are SEHNR and FQNEAQ (reference sequence). The V end was cut by 5 bases, the J end by 5 bases, with 8 bases between. This CDR3 comprises 12 residues. This CDR3 reads CASSVGGDTQYF. Here the CDR3 DNA reads TGTGCCAGCAGCGTCGGGGGAGATACGCAGTATTTT.

This chain links TRBV19 with TRBJ1-4, with 8 positions matching TRBD1. The CDR3 covers 15 residues. V dropped 4 bases and J dropped 8; count of bases not matched to a gene: 9. Germline V gene sequence: CDR1 LNHDA, CDR2 SQIVND (reference sequence). CDR3 DNA: TGTGCCAGTAGTAGGGACAGGCCCGGCGGAGAAAAACTGTTTTTT. Translation: CASSRDRPGGEKLFF.

V usage is TRBV18 and J usage is TRBJ2-1, with 8 positions matching TRBD1. This CDR3 contains 14 residues. Looked up from germline, CDR1 is KGHSH and CDR2 is LQKENI. With V trimmed by 5 bases and J by 5 bases, 5 bases remained unmatched. The CDR3 nucleotides are TGTGCCAGCTCAACTCAGGGGGCCGACAATGAGCAGTTCTTC. Translating it yields CASSTQGADNEQFF. Using reference TRBV18 and TRBJ2-1 for the parts outside the CDR3, the full variable domain is NAGVMQNPRHLVRRRGQEARLRCSPMKGHSHVYWYRQLPEEGLKFMVYLQKENIIDESGMPKERFSAEFPKEGPSILRIQQVVRGDSAAYFCASSTQGADNEQFFGPGTRLTVL.

The chain uses TRBV15 and TRBJ2-3; 10 bases are shared with TRBD2. Germline CDR1 is LNHNV and CDR2 is YYDKDF (reference sequence). This CDR3 is 17 amino acids long. J lost 11 bases, V lost 5 bases, and 19 bases had no gene match. Here the CDR3 DNA reads TGTGCCACCAGCCCAAATTTACTAGCGGGGAGAGGAAGTTGGCAGTATTTT. It translates to CATSPNLLAGRGSWQYF.

This chain connects TRBV9 to TRBJ2-7, with a tentative D call TRBD1 (5 bases). CDR1 and CDR2 from the germline V gene are SGDLS and YYNGEE. The germline V and J ends were trimmed by 1 base and 7 bases, with 15 bases remaining between them. This CDR3 contains 14 residues. This CDR3 is CASSVQGTFGEQYF. CDR3 in DNA: TGTGCCAGCAGCGTACAGGGTACATTCGGTGAGCAGTACTTC.

Comment on this clone: The same CDR3 also results from other DNA sequences found in this sample. The chain is built from TRBV30 and TRBJ1-4, with D tentatively TRBD1 (5 bases). CDR3 length equals 15 residues. V lost 0 bases, J lost 5 bases, and 13 bases lay in between. Germline V gene data show CDR1 as GTSNPN and CDR2 as SVGIG (reference sequence). This CDR3 reads CAWSVPRQGNEKLFF. DNA for the CDR3: TGTGCCTGGAGTGTACCTCGGCAGGGAAATGAAAAACTGTTTTTT.

The rearrangement uses TRBV3-1 (or the pseudogene TRBV3-2) and TRBJ2-5; no definite D call. The CDR3 is made up of 16 amino acids. V was pared by 0 bases and J by 2 bases, with 13 bases between. Per germline, CDR1 LGHDT and CDR2 YNNKEL (reference sequence). For the CDR3, the DNA is TGTGCCAGCAGCCAAGAGATTCCGAGCGTACAAGAGACCCAGTACTTC. It specifies CASSQEIPSVQETQYF.

The chain is built from TRBV5-1 and TRBJ1-2, with 9 bases that match TRBD1. The CDR3 runs 14 residues. V lost 2 bases, J lost 2 bases, and 1 base stayed unmatched. The germline gives CDR1 SGHRS, CDR2 YFSETQ. The CDR3 coding sequence is TGCGCCAGCAGCTTCGGACAGGGGAACTATGGCTACACCTTC. It yields the protein CASSFGQGNYGYTF.

This clone was detected once. The CDR3 sequence: CASSPLAGEPLEQYF. Written as DNA, the CDR3 is TGCGCCAGCAGCCCCTTGGCGGGAGAGCCCCTAGAGCAGTACTTC. The chain combines TRBV5-1 with TRBJ2-7; 7 positions match TRBD2. CDR1 SGHRS and CDR2 YFSETQ come from the germline V gene. Trimming cost V 4 bases and J 7 bases; bases outside gene matches: 14. The length of the CDR3 is 15 residues.

The J gene is TRBJ1-5, the V gene TRBV21-1. TRBV21-1 is a recognized pseudogene. The CDR3 is 14 residues long. As DNA, the CDR3 is TGTGCCAGCAGCCCAAAGCGAACGTCGGCCTTCTACATTTTT. Amino acid sequence: CASSPKRTSAFYIF.

This CDR3 reads CASSLRTGGSGEKLFF. DNA of the CDR3: TGTGCCAGCAGCCTTAGGACAGGGGGCTCCGGTGAAAAACTGTTTTTT. The chain is built from TRBV5-5 and TRBJ1-4, with 11 nucleotides matching TRBD1. Losses at the gene ends were 4 bases for V and 7 bases for J; bases not matched to a gene: 9. Looked up from germline, CDR1 is SGHKS and CDR2 is YYEKEE (reference sequence). This CDR3 is 16 amino acids long.

V usage is TRBV19 and J usage is TRBJ1-1; no reliable D call. The germline CDR1 and CDR2 sequences are LNHDA and SQIVND (reference sequence). Trimming stripped 5 bases from V and 2 bases from J, with 15 bases between. There are 15 residues in the CDR3. CDR3 protein: CASSASGILNTEAFF. The CDR3 DNA sequence: TGTGCCAGTAGTGCTTCCGGGATCTTAAACACTGAAGCTTTCTTT.

The rearrangement links TRBV5-5 to TRBJ2-7, with 7 bases that match TRBD1. J was trimmed by 4 bases and V by 0 bases; bases with no gene match: 10. The CDR3 has 16 residues. In germline, CDR1 is SGHKS, CDR2 YYEKEE (reference sequence). This CDR3 reads CASSLGPGQQTYEQYF. The CDR3 DNA sequence: TGTGCCAGCAGCTTGGGACCGGGACAGCAAACTTACGAGCAGTACTTC.

V gene TRBV24-1 combines with J gene TRBJ1-2; D remains unclear. V gave up 1 base and J gave up 7 bases, with 3 bases separating them. CDR1 is KGHDR, CDR2 SFDVKD, per germline. The CDR3 extends over 11 amino acids. CDR3 loop: CATSDFIGYTF. CDR3 sequence (DNA): TGTGCCACCAGTGATTTCATTGGCTACACCTTC.

The rearrangement links TRBV28 to TRBJ1-2; D call uncertain. Trimming took 8 bases from V and 7 from J, leaving 11 bases between them. The CDR3 extends over 11 amino acids. Germline V gene sequence: CDR1 MDHEN, CDR2 SYDVKM. CDR3 in amino acids: CASAGNSGYTF. The CDR3 DNA reads as TGTGCCAGCGCAGGCAACAGTGGCTACACCTTC.